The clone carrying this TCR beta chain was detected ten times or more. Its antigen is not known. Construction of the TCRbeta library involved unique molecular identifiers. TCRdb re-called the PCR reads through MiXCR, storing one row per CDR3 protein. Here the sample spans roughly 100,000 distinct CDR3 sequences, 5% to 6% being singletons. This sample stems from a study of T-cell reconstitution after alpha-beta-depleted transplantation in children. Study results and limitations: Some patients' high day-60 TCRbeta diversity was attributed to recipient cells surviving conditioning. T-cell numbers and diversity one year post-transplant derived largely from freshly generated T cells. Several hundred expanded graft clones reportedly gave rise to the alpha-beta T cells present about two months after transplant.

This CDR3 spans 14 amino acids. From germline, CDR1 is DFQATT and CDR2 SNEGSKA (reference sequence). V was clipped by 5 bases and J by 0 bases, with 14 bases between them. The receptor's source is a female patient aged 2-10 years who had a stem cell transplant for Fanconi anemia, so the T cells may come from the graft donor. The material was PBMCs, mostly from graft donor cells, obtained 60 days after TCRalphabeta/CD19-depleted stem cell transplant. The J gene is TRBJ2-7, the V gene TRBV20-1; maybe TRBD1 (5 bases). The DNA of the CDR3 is TGCAGTGCTGTCCCTGGCAGGGTCTCCTACGAGCAGTACTTC. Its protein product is CSAVPGRVSYEQYF.